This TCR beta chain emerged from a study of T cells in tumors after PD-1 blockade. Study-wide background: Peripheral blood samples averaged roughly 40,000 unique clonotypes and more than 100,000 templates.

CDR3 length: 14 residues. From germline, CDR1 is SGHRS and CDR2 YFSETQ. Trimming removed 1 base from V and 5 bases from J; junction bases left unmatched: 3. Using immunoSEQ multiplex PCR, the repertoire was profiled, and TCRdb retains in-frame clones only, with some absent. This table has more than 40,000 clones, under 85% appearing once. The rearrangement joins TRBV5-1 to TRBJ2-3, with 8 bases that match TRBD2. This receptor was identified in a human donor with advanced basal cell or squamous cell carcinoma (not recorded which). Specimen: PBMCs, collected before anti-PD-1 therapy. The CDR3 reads CASSLSGGIDTQYF. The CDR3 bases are TGCGCCAGCAGCTTGAGCGGGGGCATAGATACGCAGTATTTT.